The source of this TCR beta chain is a study of T cell responses to AZD1222 COVID-19 vaccine (dated by TCRdb to the early 2020s). Concerning the study at large: AZD1222 recipients whose second dose came at about 4 weeks and those whose second dose came at about 12 weeks were combined into one group, since spike-specific TCR depth and breadth did not differ between the two schedules. TCR sequencing was performed for roughly 250 trial participants, of whom about 200 were given two doses of AZD1222 and about 25 were given two doses of MenACWY control vaccine. Trial participants were enrolled by age into subgroups of 18-55, 56-69 and 70-plus years, and 148, 28 and 57 TCR-sequenced participants, respectively, were included in these subgroups.

Paper-wide results and their limitations: No day 14 peak-response samples were available, so repertoires were characterized only after the peak T cell response. Only 5 to 7 AZD1222 recipients were SARS-CoV-2 seropositive at baseline, limiting conclusions about previously exposed vaccinees. Participants were mostly white British, with more females than males. The authors suggested clonal diversity may have been underestimated. Spike-specific TCR breadth and depth rose significantly after two AZD1222 doses compared with day 0 and with MenACWY recipients. The vaccine-associated CD4 TCRs covered the entire spike protein, and the dominant responses fell in regions 160-218 and 743-854. Epitopes outside the regions mutated in the B.1.351 and B.1.1.7 variants were reportedly recognized by nearly half of the unique spike-specific TCRs. In the small 56-69-year group, the increase in depth fell short of significance, most likely because of low power.

This sample's time point label indicates: baseline before first vaccination. The vaccinee samples were drawn from two UK trials, COV001 and COV002, one of which was a single-blind randomized controlled phase 2/3 trial testing AZD1222 (ChAdOx1 nCoV-19) in healthy adults. Trial participant PBMC samples were collected at day 0 and day 28 after the second dose for TCRbeta chain sequencing. The table lists this clone with a count of one. Its antigen remains undetermined. Base qualities are not recorded, but no much larger clone differs from it by a single base. The CDR3 regions of human TCRbeta chains were analyzed by immunosequencing. The study's processing was this. TCRs in the repertoires were matched against a reference library of SARS-CoV-2-specific TCRs that had been generated with the MIRA antigen-specificity platform. Breadth meant the fraction of unique TCRs that were SARS-CoV-2-associated, whereas depth meant the fraction of total T cells that were SARS-CoV-2-associated. Using the MIRA data, every spike-specific TCR was mapped to the spike region that the TCR reacted to and assigned to either a CD4 or a CD8 class. Log10-transformed breadth and depth values were compared by one-way ANOVA with Sidak's multiple comparisons tests. TCRdb retrieved this table from immuneACCESS and kept in-frame rearrangements only. Not all clones are present; in checked studies, unresolved V genes account for under half, and no reason is known for the remainder. The V and J calls and clone size were taken over from that table, and D and trimming were inferred from the DNA. The sample table records under 200,000 clones; 90% to 95% of these occur just once. 7.5% to 9.5% of the sample is held by the ten biggest clonotypes.

This sequence was found in an adult in good health. The material sequenced was peripheral blood, taken on day 0 of AZD1222 vaccination.

Here the CDR3 is given as CASSSGRGGNQPQHF. The DNA is as follows: TGTGCCAGCAGCTCCGGACGGGGGGGTAATCAGCCCCAGCATTTT. In this chain, TRBV11-2 is recombined with TRBJ1-5; TRBD1 is perhaps the D gene, given 5 matching bases. The germline V gene yields SGHAT for CDR1 and FQNNGV for CDR2. The CDR3 numbers 15 residues from cysteine through phenylalanine. Only CDR3 DNA is held: 45 bases, read in frame from base 1. V is reduced by 4 bases and J by 4 bases, leaving a spacing of 14 bases between them.